Below, 21 T cell receptor beta chains from the same sample are listed, as sequenced in a study of T cells in Graves' hyperthyroidism and ophthalmopathy. Amplified TCR beta CDR3 regions derived from RNA transcripts. HTBI primers drove first-round RT-PCR of the TCR CDR3. From the multiplex PCR reads, TCRdb called clonotypes with MiXCR, one entry per CDR3 protein. The data contain a few hundred thousand distinct CDR3 sequences, about 14% of them singletons. The sequenced sample consisted of blood. The receptors were sampled from a woman in her thirties or forties with Graves' hyperthyroidism that later progressed to Graves' ophthalmopathy.

This clonotype has ten or more counts. V is TRBV19 and J is TRBJ1-1; possible D gene TRBD1, 6 bases. Trimming shortened V by 7 bases and J by 8 bases, and 11 bases separated the two germline ends. Germline CDR1 is LNHDA and CDR2 is SQIVND (reference sequence). The CDR3 sequence is 11 residues long. CDR3 in DNA: TGTGCCAGTAACTTAGGACAGGAAGCTTTCTTT. Its protein is CASNLGQEAFF. The full variable domain, completed using reference TRBV19 and TRBJ1-1, is DGGITQSPKYLFRKEGQNVTLSCEQNLNHDAMYWYRQDPGQGLRLIYYSQIVNDFQKGDIAEGYSVSREKKESFPLTVTSAQKNPTAFYLCASNLGQEAFFGQGTRLTVV.

This clonotype was found many times. The chain couples TRBV7-9 to TRBJ2-2; D gene unclear. Between the trimmed V and J ends, which lost 1 base and 7 bases, there was a span of 16 bases. From germline, CDR1 is SEHNR and CDR2 FQNEAQ (reference sequence). CDR3 length: 16 residues. The DNA of the CDR3 is TGTGCCAGCAGCTTAGTCGTGGGCTTTGAGGACGGGGAGCTGTTTTTT. It yields the protein CASSLVVGFEDGELFF.

There are many counts of this clonotype. The chain combines TRBV18 with TRBJ2-1, with 8 bases that match TRBD1. This CDR3 has 15 amino acids. Germline CDR1 reads KGHSH; CDR2 reads LQKENI. The ends lost 1 base at V and 7 bases at J; junction bases unmatched: 6. CDR3 DNA: TGTGCCAGCTCACCACTACAGGGGGATAGGAATGAGCAGTTCTTC. Translated, it gives CASSPLQGDRNEQFF.

The chain joins TRBV6-2 or TRBV6-3 to TRBJ2-7; 7 nucleotides agree with TRBD2. Germline V gene lookup returns CDR1 MNHEY and CDR2 SVGEGT. J lost 6 bases, V lost 5 bases, and 19 bases had no gene match. The CDR3 length is 17 residues. The CDR3 loop reads CASSDPSWGGSSGEQYF. The CDR3 DNA reads as TGTGCCAGCAGTGACCCGAGCTGGGGCGGGAGCTCGGGCGAGCAGTACTTC.

This clonotype was counted many times. This rearrangement joins TRBV3-1 to TRBJ2-1; D remains ambiguous. V was trimmed by 4 bases and J by 6 bases, leaving 4 bases between them. CDR3 length: 11 amino acids. Germline V gene sequence: CDR1 LGHDT, CDR2 YNNKEL (reference sequence). In nucleotides, the CDR3 is TGTGCCAGCAGCCGAGCCAATGAGCAGTTCTTC. It specifies CASSRANEQFF.

This clonotype was recorded at least ten times. The rearrangement links TRBV2 to TRBJ2-3, with no clear D. The CDR3 extends over 14 amino acids. Germline V lookup: CDR1 SNHLY, CDR2 FYNNEI. Deletions cut 5 bases from V and 2 bases from J, with 11 bases between. This CDR3 reads CASSSFTDTDTQYF. The CDR3 region has the DNA TGTGCCAGCAGTTCCTTTACGGACACAGATACGCAGTATTTT.

J is TRBJ2-7 and V is TRBV13; either TRBD1 or TRBD2 may fit D (5 bases each). This CDR3 is built from 16 residues. Per the germline V gene, CDR1 is PRHDT and CDR2 is FYEKMQ (reference sequence). Trimming left V 0 bases short and J 3 bases short, with 15 bases between. The CDR3 DNA sequence: TGTGCCAGCAGCTTAGGGGTGGGGGAGTTGGGCTACGAGCAGTACTTC. Its protein product is CASSLGVGELGYEQYF.

Many counts were recorded for this clonotype. V usage is TRBV7-9 and J usage is TRBJ2-2, with no clear D. The V gene's germline CDR1 is SEHNR and CDR2 FQNEAQ (reference sequence). Trimming removed 0 bases at V and 3 bases at J, with 8 bases between. The CDR3 has 15 residues. The chain's CDR3 is CASSLAGSHTGELFF. CDR3 nucleotides: TGTGCCAGCAGCTTAGCAGGCAGTCACACCGGGGAGCTGTTTTTT.

As for this clonotype: One base away lies a much larger clone, so this may be a sequencing read error. The rearrangement joins TRBV10-2 to TRBJ2-2, with D possibly TRBD2 on 6 matching bases. CDR3 length: 15 amino acids. Per the germline V gene, CDR1 is WSHSY and CDR2 is SAAADI. The CDR3 spells CASSDPGVRTGELVF. The CDR3 region has the DNA TGCGCCAGCAGTGACCCGGGGGTTAGGACCGGGGAGCTGGTTTTT.

In this sample, this clonotype turned up many times. V is TRBV5-5 and J is TRBJ1-6; 10 bases are a match to TRBD1. This CDR3 contains 16 residues. The V gene end was trimmed by 4 bases and the J gene end by 10 bases; junction bases not matched to a gene: 11. Germline CDR1 is SGHKS and CDR2 is YYEKEE (reference sequence). The CDR3 loop is CASSPEGTGVLSPLHF. In nucleotides, the CDR3 is TGTGCCAGCAGCCCGGAAGGGACAGGGGTATTATCACCCCTCCACTTT. Full variable domain (missing parts from reference TRBV5-5 and TRBJ1-6): DAGVTQSPTHLIKTRGQQVTLRCSPISGHKSVSWYQQVLGQGPQFIFQYYEKEERGRGNFPDRFSARQFPNYSSELNVNALLLGDSALYLCASSPEGTGVLSPLHFGNGTRLTVT.

This clonotype showed up many times. This chain connects TRBV2 to TRBJ2-7; D gene unclear. In germline, CDR1 is SNHLY, CDR2 FYNNEI. This CDR3 region has 13 residues. Deletions cut 3 bases from V and 1 base from J, with 7 bases between. CDR3 bases: TGTGCCAGCAGTGATTGGTCTTCCTACGAGCAGTACTTC. This codes for CASSDWSSYEQYF. Full variable domain (remainder filled in from reference TRBV2 and TRBJ2-7): EPEVTQTPSHQVTQMGQEVILRCVPISNHLYFYWYRQILGQKVEFLVSFYNNEISEKSEIFDDQFSVERPDGSNFTLKIRSTKLEDSAMYFCASSDWSSYEQYFGPGTRLTVT.

This clonotype occurred many times. The chain has TRBV19 and TRBJ2-2; D uncertain. The germline CDR1 and CDR2 sequences are LNHDA and SQIVND (reference sequence). Trimming removed 6 bases from V and 5 bases from J, with 13 bases in between. The CDR3 is 14 amino acids. The CDR3, as DNA: TGTGCCAGTAGATTTGGACGGCTGACCGGGGAGCTGTTTTTT. The encoded protein is CASRFGRLTGELFF.

This clonotype was counted ten times or more. The V and J genes are TRBV10-2 and TRBJ1-1; unclear D gene. V was clipped by 3 bases and J by 0 bases, with 14 bases between them. From germline, CDR1 is WSHSY and CDR2 SAAADI. This CDR3 is 16 amino acids long. In nucleotides, the CDR3 is TGCGCCAGCAGTGATAGGAGGTTCCTCATGAACACTGAAGCTTTCTTT. This codes for CASSDRRFLMNTEAFF.

This clonotype was detected a few times. The J gene is TRBJ2-7, the V gene TRBV20-1; 14 bases are a match to TRBD2. This CDR3 comprises 18 residues. V shed 1 base, J shed 1 base, and the junction held 9 bases outside the gene matches. CDR1 is DFQATT, CDR2 SNEGSKA, per germline (reference sequence). The CDR3 region has the DNA TGCAGTGCTAGAGCGACTAGCGGGAGGGCTCATCCTTCCTACGAGCAGTACTTC. It codes for CSARATSGRAHPSYEQYF.

The genes are TRBV10-3 and TRBJ1-5; no reliable D call. V lost 0 bases and J 1 base, leaving 10 bases between the germline ends. CDR3 length: 16 amino acids. The germline V gene has CDR1 ENHRY and CDR2 SYGVKD. Written as DNA, the CDR3 is TGTGCCATCAGTGAGTCCGTAACAGACAGCAATCAGCCCCAGCATTTT. Amino acid sequence: CAISESVTDSNQPQHF.

CDR3 protein: CASSGRQGTYTF. The CDR3 DNA is TGTGCCAGCAGTGGTAGACAGGGCACCTACACCTTC. The rearrangement links TRBV28 to TRBJ1-2; TRBD1 agrees at 7 bases. The V gene end was trimmed by 5 bases and the J gene end by 10 bases; junction bases not matched to a gene: 7. The CDR3 consists of 12 residues. Germline V gives CDR1 MDHEN, CDR2 SYDVKM.

In its sample, this clonotype was seen many times. The CDR3 reads CASSFGRGTEAFF. Here the CDR3 DNA reads TGTGCCAGCAGCTTTGGCAGGGGCACTGAAGCTTTCTTT. This sequence joins TRBV5-6 and TRBJ1-1; a possible D gene is TRBD1 (6 bases). Germline CDR1 is SGHDT and CDR2 is YYEEEE. V dropped 2 bases and J dropped 4 bases, with 9 bases sitting between them. This CDR3 contains 13 residues.

This clonotype occurred many times. The chain carries TRBV28 and TRBJ2-3, with D unresolved. The CDR3 spans 15 residues. Germline CDR1 reads MDHEN; CDR2 reads SYDVKM. V dropped 5 bases and J dropped 3 bases, with 15 bases sitting between them. The CDR3 sequence is CASSTLFERTDTQYF. CDR3 nucleotide sequence: TGTGCCAGCAGTACTCTGTTCGAAAGAACAGATACGCAGTATTTT.

The gene calls are TRBV11-2 and TRBJ2-5; the D is unclear. Trimming pared 5 bases from V and 4 bases from J, leaving 14 bases between. The germline gives CDR1 SGHAT, CDR2 FQNNGV. The CDR3 totals 14 residues. The CDR3 DNA is TGTGCCAGCAGCCAGACCCTGACTGGAGAGACCCAGTACTTC. Translating gives CASSQTLTGETQYF.

This clonotype was recorded many times. The chain is built from TRBV6-1 and TRBJ2-3; D is uncertain. The length of the CDR3 is 15 residues. Germline loops: CDR1 MNHNS, CDR2 SASEGT. The V end was cut by 3 bases, the J end by 2 bases, with 12 bases between. The CDR3 is CASSESLPDTDTQYF. In DNA, the CDR3 is TGTGCCAGCAGTGAGAGCCTCCCGGACACAGATACGCAGTATTTT.

Many counts were recorded for this clonotype. This CDR3 is CRVPRTGMNTEAFF. CDR3 in DNA: TGCAGGGTCCCCAGGACAGGCATGAACACTGAAGCTTTCTTT. The chain links TRBV20-1 to TRBJ1-1; 7 nucleotides match TRBD1. The CDR3 runs to 14 residues. Germline CDR1 is DFQATT and CDR2 is SNEGSKA (reference sequence).